These 7 T cell receptor beta chains came from one sample sequenced in a study of monozygotic twins with inflammatory bowel disease. TCRdb reanalyzed the 5' RACE reads, giving one entry per CDR3 protein sequence and no DNA. This repertoire comprises 440,000 or so distinct CDR3 sequences; its ten largest clones make up 2% to 2.5%. The specimen sequenced was blood. Receptors originate from a human donor with ulcerative colitis or Crohn's disease, or a healthy co-twin of an affected twin (not recorded which).

The chain uses TRBV7-9 and TRBJ2-3; the TCRdb call, TRBD1, lacks DNA for checking. The germline V gene encodes CDR1 SEHNR and CDR2 FQNEAQ (reference sequence). This CDR3 contains 16 residues. The CDR3 sequence is CASSPARGQGTDTQYF.

The J gene is TRBJ1-5, the V gene TRBV12-3 or TRBV12-4; the D gene TCRdb calls, TRBD1, cannot be checked with no DNA. The CDR3 runs to 15 residues. The CDR3 reads CASSFNRANNQPQHF.

V is TRBV7-2 and J is TRBJ1-5; TCRdb designates TRBD1, a call that cannot be tested without DNA. Germline V gene sequence: CDR1 SGHTA, CDR2 FQGNSA. The CDR3 runs 15 residues. The chain's CDR3 is CASSPVGYSNQPQHF. Full variable domain (remainder filled in from reference TRBV7-2 and TRBJ1-5): GAGVSQSPSNKVTEKGKDVELRCDPISGHTALYWYRQSLGQGLEFLIYFQGNSAPDKSGLPSDRFSAERTGGSVSTLTIQRTQQEDSAVYLCASSPVGYSNQPQHFGDGTRLSIL.

V gene TRBV28 combines with J gene TRBJ2-3; TCRdb's D call, TRBD1, is unchecked because there is no DNA. Germline V gene sequence: CDR1 MDHEN, CDR2 SYDVKM. The CDR3 extends over 17 amino acids. CDR3 region: CASRSPGTRFSTDTQYF.

The V and J genes are TRBV7-9 and TRBJ2-5; the TCRdb call, TRBD1, lacks DNA for checking. The length of the CDR3 is 16 residues. CDR1 and CDR2 from the germline V gene are SEHNR and FQNEAQ (reference sequence). Here the CDR3 reads CASSLGPTGGGETQYF.

The genes are TRBV28 and TRBJ2-7; no DNA is available, so the TRBD1 call from TCRdb remains unchecked. This CDR3 region has 15 residues. The germline gives CDR1 MDHEN, CDR2 SYDVKM. CDR3 sequence reads: CASRSPGTPGEEQYF. Drawing the rest from reference TRBV28 and TRBJ2-7, the complete variable domain is DVKVTQSSRYLVKRTGEKVFLECVQDMDHENMFWYRQDPGLGLRLIYFSYDVKMKEKGDIPEGYSVSREKKERFSLILESASTNQTSMYLCASRSPGTPGEEQYFGPGTRLTVT.

The rearrangement uses TRBV5-4 and TRBJ2-2. Germline V gene data show CDR1 as SGHNT and CDR2 as YYREEE (reference sequence). The CDR3 is made up of 15 amino acids. CDR3 in amino acids: CASGLGPHNTGELFF. Supplemented by reference TRBV5-4 and TRBJ2-2, the full variable domain reads ETGVTQSPTHLIKTRGQQVTLRCSSQSGHNTVSWYQQALGQGPQFIFQYYREEENGRGNFPPRFSGLQFPNYSSELNVNALELDDSALYLCASGLGPHNTGELFFGEGSRLTVL.